The clone carrying this T cell receptor (beta chain) was seen many times. Antigen specificity is unknown. TCR beta CDR3 sequences were amplified from RNA transcripts. The HTBI primer set drove a first-round RT-PCR of the TCR CDR3. TCRdb reanalysed the multiplex PCR reads using MiXCR and keeps one entry per CDR3 protein. The sample yields 640,000 or so distinct CDR3 sequences, around 14% seen once. This entry comes from a study of T cells in Graves' hyperthyroidism and ophthalmopathy. Study overall: Peripheral blood collection took place at initial diagnosis, before any treatment.

The study, taken as a whole, reports: Among clonotypes expanded in thyroid above 0.001, most were also found in blood.

Germline CDR1 is SQVTM and CDR2 is ANQGSEA. V lost 4 bases, J lost 9 bases, and 16 bases lay in between. The CDR3 is made up of 13 amino acids. The specimen sequenced was blood. The sequence was collected from a young woman with Graves' ophthalmopathy. The V and J genes are TRBV29-1 and TRBJ2-1, with D perhaps TRBD1 or TRBD2 (5 bases each). The CDR3 DNA is TGCAGCGTTGCGGGGCCTGATCTCGGTGAGCAGTTCTTC. Protein product: CSVAGPDLGEQFF.